These T cell receptor beta chains were read from a single sample in a study of T cells after yellow fever vaccination. TCRdb itself ran the 5' RACE reads through MiXCR, one entry per CDR3 protein. The sample yields about 75,000 distinct CDR3 sequences, roughly 7% seen once. Sequencing used CD8+ T cells sorted from PBMCs, obtained 10 to 11 days after the first yellow fever vaccination. These receptors were taken from a man between 18 and 29 years old who received the YFV17D yellow fever vaccine. CDR3s include the opening cysteine and the closing phenylalanine or tryptophan. D genes are given only for firm matches. The size of a clone is reported for some rows only, either as once, few or many, or as a class for expanded clones.

V gene,J gene,clone size,D gene,CDR3 DNA,CDR3 protein
TRBV4-3,TRBJ2-5,many,TRBD2,TGCGCCAGCAGCCGAGGGACTAGCGGATTTGAAGAGACCCAGTACTTC,CASSRGTSGFEETQYF
TRBV7-3,TRBJ2-2,.,.,TGTGCCAGCAGCTTATCGGGGATCACCGGGGAGCTGTTTTTT,CASSLSGITGELFF
TRBV9,TRBJ2-2,many,TRBD1,TGTGCCAGCAGCGTAGTAGGACAGGGGCCCAACACCGGGGAGCTGTTTTTT,CASSVVGQGPNTGELFF
TRBV7-9,TRBJ2-1,.,.,TGTGCCAGCAGCTTAGGAGACCCCCGTCCCTACAATGAGCAGTTCTTC,CASSLGDPRPYNEQFF
TRBV6-5,TRBJ2-2,few,.,TGTGCCAGCAGTTACCTTACTAGAGCCGACGGGTGGACCGGGGAGCTGTTTTTT,CASSYLTRADGWTGELFF
TRBV7-2,TRBJ2-1,.,.,TGTGCCAGCAGCTTAGAAGGACTTCATTACAATGAGCAGTTCTTC,CASSLEGLHYNEQFF
TRBV12-3/TRBV12-4,TRBJ2-7,many,.,TGTGCCAGCAGGTCCGGGACCATGATCTCCTACGAGCAGTACTTC,CASRSGTMISYEQYF
TRBV15,TRBJ2-5,many,TRBD2,TGTGCCACCAGCAGAGATGAGGGACTAGCGGGGGCAAGCGACGAGACCCAGTACTTC,CATSRDEGLAGASDETQYF
TRBV18,TRBJ1-6,.,TRBD1,TGTGCCAGCTCACCAGAGGGGGCTGGTTCACCCCTCCACTTT,CASSPEGAGSPLHF
TRBV7-3,TRBJ2-1,few,TRBD1,TGTGCCAGCAGCGGGGCTGGGACAGAAACCTATGGGAACAATGAGCAGTTCTTC,CASSGAGTETYGNNEQFF
TRBV7-8,TRBJ1-6,few,.,TGTGCCAGCAGCTTAGGGGGAGAGGTTAATTCACCCCTCCACTTT,CASSLGGEVNSPLHF
TRBV5-5,TRBJ2-3,many,.,TGTGCCAGCAGCTCAGGGGAATTAAGCACAGATACGCAGTATTTT,CASSSGELSTDTQYF
TRBV19,TRBJ2-3,many,TRBD2,TGTGCCAGTACTCTCTCTAGCGGGACAGATACGCAGTATTTT,CASTLSSGTDTQYF
TRBV4-1,TRBJ1-6,few,.,TGCGCCAGCAGCCTCGGGTGGGGGCGGGGGTCCTATAATTCACCCCTCCACTTT,CASSLGWGRGSYNSPLHF
TRBV6-5,TRBJ1-5,many,.,TGTGCCAGCAGGGTAGGCCCCCATCAGCCCCAGCATTTT,CASRVGPHQPQHF
TRBV15,TRBJ2-2,many,.,TGTGCCACCAGCAGAGAGGACACCGGGGAGCTGTTTTTT,CATSREDTGELFF
TRBV9,TRBJ1-1,.,.,TGTGCCAGCAGCGCCCCCCGGACCGGGAACACTGAAGCTTTCTTT,CASSAPRTGNTEAFF
TRBV11-1,TRBJ2-7,many,TRBD1,TGTGCCAGCAACAATGGGGACAGGGTTCACGAGCAGTACTTC,CASNNGDRVHEQYF
TRBV6-2/TRBV6-3,TRBJ1-3,many,.,TGTGCCAGCAGCAAGCAAGGTCTCGGACTTCGGTCTGGAAACACCATATATTTT,CASSKQGLGLRSGNTIYF
TRBV6-5,TRBJ2-2,few,.,.,CASILGVRELFF
TRBV2,TRBJ2-5,few,.,TGTGCCAGCAGTCTCCGGGGGCGGTACCAAGAGACCCAGTACTTC,CASSLRGRYQETQYF
TRBV29-1,TRBJ2-3,many,.,TGCAGCGTTGATGAAGGGGCAATCGGTACGCAGTATTTT,CSVDEGAIGTQYF
TRBV19,TRBJ1-6,many,.,TGTGCCAGTATGACTGGGGGTTCACCCCTCCACTTT,CASMTGGSPLHF
TRBV6-1,TRBJ1-2,many,.,TGTGCCAGCAGTGAAAGATCCGCAGGGTTCTATGGCTACACCTTC,CASSERSAGFYGYTF
TRBV4-1,TRBJ1-6,.,.,TGCGCCAGCAGACCCCCCGGGGGGGCTGATTCACCCCTCCACTTT,CASRPPGGADSPLHF
TRBV4-3,TRBJ2-2,many,.,TGCGCCAGCAGCCAAGACAGGGCTAGCAACACCGGGGAGCTGTTTTTT,CASSQDRASNTGELFF
TRBV29-1,TRBJ2-3,few,TRBD1,TGCAGCGTTGAGGGCGGGACAGGTCTTTTAGCAGATACGCAGTATTTT,CSVEGGTGLLADTQYF
TRBV3-1,TRBJ1-2,many,.,TGTGCCAGCAGCCAAGATTATGGTAACAGGGCTTTTTTC,CASSQDYGNRAFF
TRBV15,TRBJ2-1,many,.,TGTGCCACCAGCAGGGGGATTTCGGGGCCATACAATGAGCAGTTCTTC,CATSRGISGPYNEQFF
TRBV11-1,TRBJ1-6,.,TRBD1,TGTGCCAGCAGCTTACGGGACAGGGGTAATTCACCCCTCCACTTT,CASSLRDRGNSPLHF
TRBV29-1,TRBJ1-1,many,.,TGCAGCGTTCTCCGCAGGGGAAACACTGAAGCTTTCTTT,CSVLRRGNTEAFF
TRBV29-1,TRBJ2-3,few,TRBD2,TGCAGCGTTGAAGGCCTCCGGGGGGGCAGGACAGATACGCAGTATTTT,CSVEGLRGGRTDTQYF
TRBV6-5,TRBJ2-1,.,.,TGTGCCAGCAGTTGGGGACGGAGTGACAATGAGCAGTTCTTC,CASSWGRSDNEQFF
TRBV5-1,TRBJ2-1,.,TRBD1,TGCGCCAGCAGCGAAACACTCGAGGGGGCGCCAACCTACAATGAGCAGTTCTTC,CASSETLEGAPTYNEQFF
TRBV4-1,TRBJ1-2,few,TRBD1,TGCGCCAGCAGCCAAACAGGGGACTATGGCTACACCTTC,CASSQTGDYGYTF
TRBV5-6,TRBJ2-5,few,TRBD2,TGTGCCAGCAGCTTGGAACTAGCGGGTCAAGAGACCCAGTACTTC,CASSLELAGQETQYF
TRBV7-7,TRBJ2-2,many,TRBD1,TGTGCCAGCAGCTTAAAGACAGGGGTGACCGGGGAGCTGTTTTTT,CASSLKTGVTGELFF
TRBV29-1,TRBJ2-1,few,.,TGCAGCGTTGAGCGGCGGGTGGACTCTGACAATGAGCAGTTCTTC,CSVERRVDSDNEQFF
TRBV7-9,TRBJ1-4,many,.,TGTGCCAGCAGGACCCTCCCCTTGGGGACAACTAATGAAAAACTGTTTTTT,CASRTLPLGTTNEKLFF
TRBV7-6,TRBJ2-1,.,.,TGTGCCAGCAGCTTCTTCGCAGGGGCTTCGTACAATGAGCAGTTCTTC,CASSFFAGASYNEQFF
TRBV12-3/TRBV12-4,TRBJ2-2,few,.,TGTGCCAGCAGTTTAGCGCAAAGGGGCGGGGAGCTGTTTTTT,CASSLAQRGGELFF
TRBV7-8,TRBJ2-3,many,TRBD2,TGTGCCAGCAGGACTAGCCTACTCACAGATACGCAGTATTTT,CASRTSLLTDTQYF
TRBV7-2,TRBJ1-5,.,.,TGTGCCAGCAGCTCTTATAGCAATCAGCCCCAGCATTTT,CASSSYSNQPQHF
TRBV29-1,TRBJ2-3,medium-sized,.,TGCAGCGTTGGAATTAGCGGAAGGACAGATACGCAGTATTTT,CSVGISGRTDTQYF
TRBV10-3,TRBJ2-3,many,TRBD2,TGTGCCATCAGTGTCGTGCTAGCGGCGCTCACAGATACGCAGTATTTT,CAISVVLAALTDTQYF
TRBV7-2,TRBJ2-3,many,TRBD2,TGTGCCAGCAGCCATAGCGGGGGGCTAACAGATACGCAGTATTTT,CASSHSGGLTDTQYF
TRBV7-9,TRBJ1-1,few,TRBD1,TGTGCCAGCAGCGAGGACAGGGGTACTGAAGCTTTCTTT,CASSEDRGTEAFF
TRBV7-2,TRBJ2-4,many,.,TGTGCCAGCAGCTTAGTAGGGGTGGGGGGCCCTAGGGACATTCAGTACTTC,CASSLVGVGGPRDIQYF
TRBV4-3,TRBJ2-5,medium-sized,.,TGCGCCAGCAGCCGCGGGCAGCAAGAGACCCAGTACTTC,CASSRGQQETQYF
TRBV5-5,TRBJ1-4,few,.,TGTGCCAGCAGCGGAATCCGGGACGGCAAAAATGAAAAACTGTTTTTT,CASSGIRDGKNEKLFF